The clone carrying this T cell receptor (beta chain) was recorded at least ten times. With 7 bases clipped from V and 6 bases from J, the junction kept 6 bases outside the gene matches. There are 13 residues in the CDR3. This sample stems from a study of regulatory T cells in long-lasting Graves disease. Construction of TCR beta libraries relied on iRepertoire HTBI primers and on Arm-PCR targeting CDR3 regions. Authors' methods: Samples collectively showed 60 to 75 TRBV and 14 TRBJ segments. TCRdb reanalysed the multiplex PCR reads using MiXCR and keeps one entry per CDR3 protein. TCRdb's processing, not the study's, gives the V and J calls here. Here the sample spans roughly 510,000 distinct CDR3 sequences, about 16% being singletons. The time point here: newly diagnosed GD, antithyroid drugs for less than 3 months. The TCR library was made from RNA that had been extracted from PBMCs in TRIzol. These data were likewise used in another study, on T cells in Graves' hyperthyroidism and ophthalmopathy. That source reports: RT-PCR in the first round (using the HTBI primer set) targeted the TCR CDR3.

The source was peripheral blood mononuclear cells (PBMCs), collected at new diagnosis, from a patient treated with antithyroid drugs. The clonotype comes from a man aged 18 to 35 with Graves disease. The chain couples TRBV12-3 or TRBV12-4 to TRBJ1-2, with 9 bases lining up with TRBD1. CDR3 sequence reads: CASTNRGLDGYTF. DNA for the CDR3: TGTGCCAGCACCAACAGGGGGCTTGATGGCTACACCTTC.